The rows below give T cell receptor beta chains drawn from one sample of a study of Ad26.COV2.S vaccination and SARS-CoV-2 variants. Data came from immunoSEQ multiplex PCR; TCRdb stores just in-frame clones and leaves some out. This table holds around 450,000 clones, around nine tenths found once. The source was peripheral blood, collected in a trial of Ad26.COV2.S vaccine versus placebo. Receptors were obtained from a person aged 18-60 years who received the Ad26.COV2.S COVID-19 vaccine or a placebo. Each CDR3 is given with its conserved first and last residue. A D gene is named only where the DNA matches it firmly. Where a row states a size, it is once, few, many or the class of an expanded clone; other rows omit it.

v_call,j_call,clone_size,d_call,cdr3_aa,cdr3_nt
TRBV7-2,TRBJ2-1,.,.,CASSLSISYNEQFF,TGTGCCAGCAGCTTGAGTATCTCCTACAATGAGCAGTTCTTC
TRBV7-3,TRBJ2-3,.,.,CASSSVGGTDTQYF,TGTGCCAGCAGTTCGGTGGGGGGCACAGATACGCAGTATTTT
TRBV7-6,TRBJ2-2,.,TRBD1,CASSSSGGTGILGELFF,TGTGCCAGCAGTTCCTCGGGCGGGACAGGGATCTTAGGGGAGCTGTTTTTT
TRBV19,TRBJ2-6,.,.,CASSITIPSSGANVLTF,TGTGCCAGTAGTATAACAATACCGAGCTCTGGGGCCAACGTCCTGACTTTC
TRBV28,TRBJ1-1,.,TRBD1,CASSPGQTNTEAFF,TGTGCCAGCAGCCCGGGACAGACGAACACTGAAGCTTTCTTT
TRBV7-2,TRBJ1-4,many,.,CASSWRQGFEKLFF,TGTGCCAGCAGCTGGAGGCAGGGTTTTGAAAAACTGTTTTTT
TRBV12-5,TRBJ2-3,.,.,CASGLGATDTQYF,TGTGCTAGTGGTTTGGGCGCCACAGATACGCAGTATTTT
TRBV27,TRBJ2-7,.,TRBD2,CASGSGSTYEQYF,TGTGCCAGTGGTAGCGGGAGTACGTACGAGCAGTACTTC
TRBV7-9,TRBJ1-2,once,.,CASSLNGYTF,TGTGCCAGCAGCTTAAATGGCTACACCTTC
TRBV23-1,TRBJ2-2,.,.,CASSQAGDQGTGELFF,TGCGCCAGCAGTCAAGCCGGGGACCAAGGCACCGGGGAGCTGTTTTTT
TRBV7-3,TRBJ2-1,.,.,CASSLGSVSYNEQFF,TGTGCCAGCAGCTTAGGGTCCGTCTCCTACAATGAGCAGTTCTTC
TRBV29-1,TRBJ2-3,.,.,CSVVTGTSTDTQYF,TGCAGCGTTGTAACAGGGACTAGCACAGATACGCAGTATTTT
TRBV5-1,TRBJ2-2,.,TRBD2,CASSLDPGTSGRNTGELFF,TGCGCCAGCAGCTTGGACCCCGGGACTAGCGGGAGGAACACCGGGGAGCTGTTTTTT
TRBV7-9,TRBJ2-1,.,.,CASSRQNYNEQFF,TGTGCCAGCAGCAGACAGAACTACAATGAGCAGTTCTTC
TRBV28,TRBJ1-2,.,.,CASSRQNYGYTF,TGTGCCAGCAGCAGACAGAACTATGGCTACACCTTC
TRBV7-2,TRBJ1-2,.,.,CASSSNRVIYGYTF,TGTGCCAGCAGCTCTAACAGGGTAATTTATGGCTACACCTTC
TRBV15,TRBJ1-5,few,.,CATSRGDSSNQPQHF,TGTGCCACCAGCAGGGGTGACAGTAGCAATCAGCCCCAGCATTTT